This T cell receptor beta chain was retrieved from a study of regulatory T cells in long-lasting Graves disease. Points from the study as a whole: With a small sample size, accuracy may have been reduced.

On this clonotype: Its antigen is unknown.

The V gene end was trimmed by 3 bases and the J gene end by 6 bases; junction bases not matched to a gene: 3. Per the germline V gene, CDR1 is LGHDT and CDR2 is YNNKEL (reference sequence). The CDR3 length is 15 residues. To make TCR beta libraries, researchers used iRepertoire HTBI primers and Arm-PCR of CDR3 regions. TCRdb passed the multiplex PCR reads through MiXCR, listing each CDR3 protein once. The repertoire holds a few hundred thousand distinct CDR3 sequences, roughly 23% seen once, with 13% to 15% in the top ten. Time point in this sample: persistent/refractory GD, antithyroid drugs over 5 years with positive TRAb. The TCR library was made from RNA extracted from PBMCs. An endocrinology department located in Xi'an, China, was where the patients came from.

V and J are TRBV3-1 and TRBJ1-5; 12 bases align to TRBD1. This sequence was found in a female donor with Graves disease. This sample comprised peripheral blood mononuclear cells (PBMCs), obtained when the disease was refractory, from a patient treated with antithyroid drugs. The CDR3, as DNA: TGTGCCAGCAGCCAGCGGGACAGGGGGCTTCAGCCCCAGCATTTT. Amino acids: CASSQRDRGLQPQHF.